The clone carrying this T cell receptor beta chain was seen many times. The antigen remains unidentified. This sample stems from a study of human T cells and chemical hapten exposure. Points from the study as a whole: Sensitizing with DPC caused no change in TCRs above 1 in 1000 frequency. Patch test score rose with PT1 expanded TCRs, significant at 8, 16, 32, not 4.

Sample time point: pre-sensitization, week 0. Sample treatment: therapeutic diphenylcyclopropenone sensitization with weekly scalp DPC. MiXCR, applied by TCRdb to the RACE reads, yields one record per CDR3 protein. The table lists over 300,000 distinct CDR3 sequences, roughly 5.3% of them singletons. This TCR was recovered from a woman aged 45-60 years with alopecia areata. Some clones in this sample may be carry-over from other donors' samples. The sequencing here drew on whole blood, taken in connection with sensitization to the hapten diphenylcyclopropenone (DPC).

CDR3: CASSLGAGGQEKLFF. The CDR3 DNA follows: TGTGCCAGCAGTTTAGGGGCCGGGGGACAGGAAAAACTGTTTTTT. J is TRBJ1-4 and V is TRBV12-3 or TRBV12-4; 7 bases align to TRBD1. The CDR3 is 15 residues long. The V segment lost 1 base and the J segment 8 bases; nucleotides outside the gene matches: 7.